Following are 23 T cell receptor beta chains from one sample sequenced in a study of T cells in Graves' hyperthyroidism and ophthalmopathy (dated by TCRdb to about 2019). The library relied on multiplex PCR. The sequencer was an Illumina HiSeq 2000. TCR beta CDR3 regions were amplified from RNA transcripts. The TCR CDR3 was subjected to a first round of RT-PCR using the HTBI primer set and the Qiagen OneStep RT-PCR kit. TCRdb handled the public reads itself, with Q25 trimming in fastp and clone calling in MiXCR, and kept productive beta chains. Rows matching on CDR3 protein sequence are summarized as one entry with the most common DNA and genes. In this sample the table shows 600,000 or so distinct CDR3 sequences, about 15% of which occur a single time. Of the sample, roughly an eighth falls within the top ten clones. What was sequenced was blood. The receptors were gathered from a woman aged 50 to 60 with Graves' ophthalmopathy.

This clonotype showed up many times. The J gene is TRBJ2-3, the V gene TRBV7-2; no clear D. With 7 bases removed from V and 1 base from J, the gap between germline ends came to 15 bases. CDR3 size: 15 residues. The V gene's germline CDR1 is SGHTA and CDR2 FQGNSA. The CDR3 reads CASTTQALGTDTQYF. CDR3 nucleotides: TGTGCCAGCACCACCCAAGCCCTAGGCACAGATACGCAGTATTTT.

This clonotype has just a few counts. A much more abundant neighbour one base away suggests this may be a read error. The rearrangement links TRBV20-1 to TRBJ2-5; D is perhaps TRBD2 (5 bases). The CDR3 spans 14 residues. CDR1 is DFQATT, CDR2 SNEGSKA, per germline (reference sequence). V was cut by 0 bases and J by 5 bases, with 13 bases left in between. The CDR3 here is CSARESGKGETQYF. The CDR3, as DNA: TGCAGTGCTAGAGAGAGCGGAAAAGGCGAGACCCAGTACTTC.

For this clonotype: A much bigger clone sits one base away, suggesting this may be a read error. The rearrangement joins TRBV6-1 to TRBJ2-1; D is ambiguous. Germline-derived CDR1 and CDR2 are MNHNS and SASEGT. The CDR3 extends over 16 amino acids. CDR3 protein: CASSPTPIPRGNGQFF. The CDR3 DNA is TGTGCCAGCAGCCCCACCCCAATACCCCGAGGCAATGGGCAGTTCTTC.

Ten or more counts support this clonotype. V gene TRBV7-2 combines with J gene TRBJ1-1, with a possible D match to TRBD1 (6 bases). V was cut by 1 base and J by 1 base, with 10 bases left in between. In germline, CDR1 is SGHTA, CDR2 FQGNSA. The CDR3 runs to 15 residues. DNA of the CDR3: TGTGCCAGCAGCTTAGGTAGGACAGAGAACACTGAAGCTTTCTTT. Translated, it gives CASSLGRTENTEAFF.

In nucleotides, the CDR3 is TGCGCCAGCAGCCACGGATCACTGGCCAAAAACATTCAGTACTTC. This translates into CASSHGSLAKNIQYF. The chain links TRBV4-3 to TRBJ2-4, with D hard to call. The length of the CDR3 is 15 residues. The germline CDR1 and CDR2 sequences are LGHNA and YSLEER. The V end lost 3 bases, the J end lost 1 base, and 10 bases lay between the germline ends.

This clonotype came up many times. This chain joins TRBV28 and TRBJ2-5, with a tentative D call TRBD1 (5 bases). The ends were cut back, 6 bases at V and 5 bases at J, with 10 bases in the middle. The CDR3 sequence is 12 residues long. Germline CDR1 reads MDHEN; CDR2 reads SYDVKM. The CDR3 DNA reads as TGTGCCAGCAGACAGGTCCAGGAGACCCAGTACTTC. Its protein is CASRQVQETQYF. Full variable domain (missing parts from reference TRBV28 and TRBJ2-5): DVKVTQSSRYLVKRTGEKVFLECVQDMDHENMFWYRQDPGLGLRLIYFSYDVKMKEKGDIPEGYSVSREKKERFSLILESASTNQTSMYLCASRQVQETQYFGPGTRLLVL.

The gene calls are TRBV7-9 and TRBJ2-7; unclear D gene. V gave up 2 bases and J gave up 5 bases, with 4 bases separating them. The length of the CDR3 is 11 residues. Per germline, CDR1 SEHNR and CDR2 FQNEAQ (reference sequence). The CDR3 nucleotides read TGTGCCAGCAGCTTACCTAACGAGCAGTACTTC. As protein: CASSLPNEQYF.

This chain uses TRBV5-1 with TRBJ2-3; 7 bases are shared with TRBD2. The CDR3 has 14 amino acids. CDR1 is SGHRS, CDR2 YFSETQ, per germline. The junction had 3 bases not matched to a gene; V was cut back by 1 base and J by 4 bases. The chain's CDR3 is CASSLPGLADTQYF. The CDR3 DNA sequence: TGCGCCAGCAGCTTGCCCGGACTAGCAGATACGCAGTATTTT.

Many counts were recorded for this clonotype. The chain joins TRBV2 to TRBJ2-1; 11 positions match TRBD2. Germline CDR1 SNHLY, CDR2 FYNNEI. The CDR3 consists of 14 residues. With 6 bases clipped from V and 2 bases from J, the junction kept 0 bases outside the gene matches. The CDR3 DNA reads TGTGCCAGCAGGGGACTAGCGGCCTACAATGAGCAGTTCTTC. This translates into CASRGLAAYNEQFF.

This clonotype occurred many times. V is TRBV7-2 and J is TRBJ2-2, with TRBD2 identical over 9 bases. Germline lookup yields CDR1 SGHTA and CDR2 FQGNSA. The CDR3 extends over 15 amino acids. The junction had 6 bases not matched to a gene; V was cut back by 6 bases and J by 4 bases. The CDR3 region is CASRKGLAGTGELFF. CDR3 bases: TGTGCCAGCAGGAAGGGACTAGCTGGCACCGGGGAGCTGTTTTTT.

Ten or more counts support this clonotype. The chain carries TRBV2 and TRBJ1-5, with D perhaps matching TRBD1 (5 bases). The germline V gene has CDR1 SNHLY and CDR2 FYNNEI. V was trimmed by 6 bases and J by 4 bases, leaving 13 bases between them. This CDR3 is 14 amino acids long. CDR3 sequence reads: CASRAGHGNQPQHF. CDR3 coding DNA: TGTGCCAGCAGAGCCGGACACGGGAATCAGCCCCAGCATTTT.

In its sample, this clonotype was seen many times. The J gene is TRBJ2-3, the V gene TRBV3-1; 10 bases align to TRBD2. Germline V gives CDR1 LGHDT, CDR2 YNNKEL (reference sequence). With 4 bases clipped from V and 0 bases from J, the junction kept 7 bases outside the gene matches. This CDR3 contains 17 residues. CDR3 protein: CASSRLAGVRSTDTQYF. The CDR3 region has the DNA TGTGCCAGCAGCCGCCTAGCGGGAGTTAGGAGCACAGATACGCAGTATTTT.

The table lists this clonotype with a count of one. The V and J genes are TRBV4-3 and TRBJ2-3; TRBD2 agrees at 7 bases. The CDR3 has 15 residues. Germline values: CDR1 LGHNA, CDR2 YSLEER. V lost 1 base and J lost 4; bases outside the gene matches: 5. The CDR3 DNA reads as TGCGCCAGCAGCCAAGCCCAGGGAGGGTCAGATACGCAGTATTTT. This gives the protein CASSQAQGGSDTQYF.

The chain combines TRBV9 with TRBJ1-1; tentatively, D is TRBD1 (5 bases). Trimming stripped 5 bases from V and 3 bases from J, with 14 bases between. CDR1 and CDR2 (germline): SGDLS, YYNGEE. The CDR3 length is 14 residues. Here the CDR3 DNA reads TGTGCCAGCAGTAAGACCGGGGGGGACACTGAAGCTTTCTTT. Amino acid sequence: CASSKTGGDTEAFF.

This clonotype appeared many times. The rearrangement uses TRBV6-1 and TRBJ2-1; 13 bases line up with TRBD2. Germline-derived CDR1 and CDR2 are MNHNS and SASEGT. This CDR3 has 15 amino acids. J gave up 4 bases and V 7 bases, and 4 bases lay outside the gene matches. The CDR3 nucleotides are TGTGCCAGCAACCTGGGACTAGCGGGATACAATGAGCAGTTCTTC. Translation: CASNLGLAGYNEQFF.

In this sample, this clonotype turned up a few times. The chain links TRBV24-1 to TRBJ2-1, with a possible D match to TRBD2 (6 bases). Germline V gene lookup returns CDR1 KGHDR and CDR2 SFDVKD. Trimming stripped 5 bases from V and 9 bases from J, with 13 bases between. There are 13 residues in the CDR3. CDR3 sequence: CATSAFREAEQFF. CDR3 coding DNA: TGTGCCACCAGTGCTTTCAGGGAGGCTGAGCAGTTCTTC.

This clonotype showed up many times. The chain combines TRBV7-8 with TRBJ2-3; D is ambiguous. The CDR3 spans 13 residues. The V end lost 4 bases, the J end lost 2 bases, and 7 bases lay between the germline ends. The germline V gene has CDR1 SGHVS and CDR2 FQNEAQ. The CDR3 DNA is TGTGCCAGCAGCTCGCCGAACACAGATACGCAGTATTTT. Its protein is CASSSPNTDTQYF.

This clonotype was picked up a small number of times. The chain uses TRBV30 and TRBJ2-7; D may correspond to TRBD1 or TRBD2 (5 bases each). The CDR3 extends over 14 amino acids. Per the germline V gene, CDR1 is GTSNPN and CDR2 is SVGIG (reference sequence). V gave up 3 bases and J gave up 0 bases, with 12 bases separating them. The CDR3 region has the DNA TGTGCCTGGAGGCCGGGACCACACTCCTACGAGCAGTACTTC. Its protein is CAWRPGPHSYEQYF.

This clonotype was seen only a few times. The gene calls are TRBV19 and TRBJ2-1, with TRBD1 as a possible D gene (5 bases). This CDR3 is 14 amino acids long. The germline V and J ends were trimmed by 4 bases and 8 bases, with 15 bases remaining between them. Germline CDR1 is LNHDA and CDR2 is SQIVND (reference sequence). In DNA, the CDR3 is TGTGCCAGTAGTACCAGACAGATCAGGGATGAGCAGTTCTTC. Protein product: CASSTRQIRDEQFF.

This clonotype has a count of ten or more. The genes are TRBV2 and TRBJ1-1; the match to TRBD1 covers 11 bases. Trimming cost V 5 bases and J 4 bases; bases outside gene matches: 3. The CDR3 sequence is 14 residues long. Per germline, CDR1 SNHLY and CDR2 FYNNEI. The CDR3: CASSLDRGPTEAFF. In DNA form, the CDR3 reads TGTGCCAGCAGTCTGGACAGGGGGCCCACTGAAGCTTTCTTT.

On this clonotype: This may be a read error: a much more frequent sequence differs by one nucleotide. CDR3 nucleotide sequence: TGTGCTAGTGGTTTGGTCCCGGACAGATCTAACTATGGCTACACCTTC. This encodes CASGLVPDRSNYGYTF. The chain carries TRBV12-5 and TRBJ1-2; tentative D call: TRBD1 (6 bases). Germline V gives CDR1 LGHNT, CDR2 FRNRAP. The CDR3 sequence is 16 residues long. V lost 0 bases and J 0 bases, leaving 11 bases between the germline ends.

The chain employs TRBV4-3 and TRBJ1-4; 11 bases map to TRBD1. Losses at the gene ends were 4 bases for V and 6 bases for J; bases not matched to a gene: 1. CDR3 length: 14 residues. Germline V CDR1 and CDR2: LGHNA, YSLEER. This CDR3 reads CASSRTGGDEKLFF. DNA for the CDR3: TGCGCCAGCAGCCGGACAGGGGGCGATGAAAAACTGTTTTTT.

This chain links TRBV27 with TRBJ2-7; no definite D call. The germline V and J ends were trimmed by 6 bases and 6 bases, with 12 bases remaining between them. Germline assignment: CDR1 MNHEY and CDR2 SMNVEV (reference sequence). The CDR3 runs to 12 residues. CDR3 DNA: TGTGCCAGCAGGGGCCTTCTTGCCGAGCAGTACTTC. This gives the protein CASRGLLAEQYF.